This T cell receptor beta chain was sequenced for a study of T cell changes during pregnancy in multiple sclerosis. Data came from immunoSEQ multiplex PCR; TCRdb stores just in-frame clones and leaves some out. The data hold some 97,000 clones, with approximately 92% observed a single time. V dropped 0 bases and J dropped 2 bases, with 7 bases sitting between them. CDR1 and CDR2 (germline): ENHRY, SYGVKD. CDR3 length equals 14 residues. This sequence was found in a female donor with multiple sclerosis, enrolled in a pregnancy study. The genes are TRBV10-3 and TRBJ1-1, with D maybe TRBD1 (5 bases). The sequences come from peripheral blood, collected in the second trimester of pregnancy. CDR3 loop: CAISESTGNTEAFF. As DNA, the CDR3 is TGTGCCATCAGTGAGTCCACAGGAAACACTGAAGCTTTCTTT.